A selection of T cell receptor beta chains follows, all from one sample in a study of blood T cell repertoires in COVID-19. The method was immunoSEQ multiplex PCR; TCRdb's version includes in-frame clones alone and lacks a portion of them. The profile shows under 200,000 clones, around 84% of them singletons. The sample taken for sequencing was peripheral blood. The receptor set was obtained from a man in his forties or fifties with active or convalescent COVID-19. CDR3s include the opening cysteine and the closing phenylalanine or tryptophan. A D gene is named only where the DNA matches it firmly. A clone size is listed for some rows: how often the clone was seen (once, few, many), or a class if it is expanded.

TRBJ2-7 NA TRBV5-1 NA TGCGCCAGCAGCTTGCAGGGAATGCCCTACGAGCAGTACTTC CASSLQGMPYEQYF
TRBJ2-5 NA TRBV11-1 NA TGTGCCAGCAGCTCCCTGACTAGAGGAGAGACCCAGTACTTC CASSSLTRGETQYF
TRBJ2-5 NA TRBV12-3/TRBV12-4 NA TGTGCCAGCAGTTTGGGGGCACGAGAGACCCAGTACTTC CASSLGARETQYF
TRBJ1-1 NA TRBV5-1 TRBD1 TGCGCCAGCAGCTTGAGGGACAGCCAAACGAGCACTGAAGCTTTCTTT CASSLRDSQTSTEAFF
TRBJ2-7 NA TRBV5-1 TRBD2 TGCGCCAGCAGCTTGCCCGAATCTTCCGGGACTAGCGGGACCTACGAGCAGTACTTC CASSLPESSGTSGTYEQYF
TRBJ2-7 NA TRBV4-3 TRBD2 TGCGCCAGCAGCCCCGGGACTAGCGGTTACTACGAGCAGTACTTC CASSPGTSGYYEQYF
TRBJ1-4 NA TRBV5-1 NA TGCGCCAGCAGCTTGGCCATTGGAGTTAATGAAAAACTGTTTTTT CASSLAIGVNEKLFF
TRBJ2-7 NA TRBV18 NA TGTGCCAGCTCACCTCAACAGGACGAACCCTACGAGCAGTACTTC CASSPQQDEPYEQYF
TRBJ2-7 NA TRBV6-4 TRBD2 TGTGCCAGCAGACAAGCGGGGACCACTTTCCTGGATAACTTC CASRQAGTTFLDNF
TRBJ2-7 NA TRBV5-4 TRBD2 TGTGCCAGCAGCTTGGCCCCTTTGCGGGAGGGCCAGTACGAGCAGTACTTC CASSLAPLREGQYEQYF
TRBJ2-1 NA TRBV5-1 TRBD1 TGCGCCAGCAGCTTGGGGACAGGGTCAAATGAGCAGTTCTTC CASSLGTGSNEQFF
TRBJ2-5 NA TRBV6-5 NA TGTGCCAGCAGCTTCCCCAGAAATGGGGGGTCGACCCAGTACTTC CASSFPRNGGSTQYF
TRBJ1-4 once TRBV19 TRBD1 TGTGCCAGTAGTATAGATCAGCGACAGGGTAGTGAAAAACTGTTTTTT CASSIDQRQGSEKLFF